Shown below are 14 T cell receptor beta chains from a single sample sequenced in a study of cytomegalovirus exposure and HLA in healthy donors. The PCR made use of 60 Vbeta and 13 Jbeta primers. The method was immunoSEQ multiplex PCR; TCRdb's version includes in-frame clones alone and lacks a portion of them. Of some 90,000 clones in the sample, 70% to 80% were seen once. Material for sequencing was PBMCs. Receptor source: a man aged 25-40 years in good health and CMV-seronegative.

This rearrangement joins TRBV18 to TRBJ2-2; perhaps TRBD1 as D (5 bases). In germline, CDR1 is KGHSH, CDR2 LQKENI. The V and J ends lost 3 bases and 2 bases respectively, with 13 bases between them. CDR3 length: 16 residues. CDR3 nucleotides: TGTGCCAGCTCACCCTTCCCCACAGGAAACACCGGGGAGCTGTTTTTT. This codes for CASSPFPTGNTGELFF.

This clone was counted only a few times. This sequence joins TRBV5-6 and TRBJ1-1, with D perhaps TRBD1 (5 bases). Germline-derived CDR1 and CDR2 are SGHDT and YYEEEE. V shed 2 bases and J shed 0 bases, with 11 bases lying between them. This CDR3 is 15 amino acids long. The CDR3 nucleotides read TGTGCCAGCAGCTTAAGACAGCTCATGAACACTGAAGCTTTCTTT. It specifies CASSLRQLMNTEAFF.

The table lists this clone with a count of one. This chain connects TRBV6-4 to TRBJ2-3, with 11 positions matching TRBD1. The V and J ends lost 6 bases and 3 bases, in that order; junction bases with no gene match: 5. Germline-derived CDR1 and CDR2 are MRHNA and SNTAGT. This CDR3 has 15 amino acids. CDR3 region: CASSHGTGGTDTQYF. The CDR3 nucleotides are TGTGCCAGCAGCCACGGGACAGGGGGAACAGATACGCAGTATTTT.

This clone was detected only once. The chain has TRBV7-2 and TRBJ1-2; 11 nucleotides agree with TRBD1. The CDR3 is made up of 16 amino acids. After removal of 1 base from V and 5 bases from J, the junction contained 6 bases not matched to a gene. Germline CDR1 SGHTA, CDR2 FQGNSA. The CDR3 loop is CASSLGTGGQGYGYTF. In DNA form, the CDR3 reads TGTGCCAGCAGCTTAGGGACAGGGGGCCAAGGGTATGGCTACACCTTC.

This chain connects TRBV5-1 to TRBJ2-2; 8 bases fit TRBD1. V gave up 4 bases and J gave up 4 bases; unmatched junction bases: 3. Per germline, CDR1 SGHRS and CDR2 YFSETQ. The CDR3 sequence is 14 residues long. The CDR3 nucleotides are TGCGCCAGCAGCAACACAGGGGGCACCGGGGAGCTGTTTTTT. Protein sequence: CASSNTGGTGELFF.

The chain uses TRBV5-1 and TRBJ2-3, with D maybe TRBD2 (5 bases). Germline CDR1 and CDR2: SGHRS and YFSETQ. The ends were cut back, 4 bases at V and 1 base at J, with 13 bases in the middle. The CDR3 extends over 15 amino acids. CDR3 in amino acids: CASSSSALGTDTQYF. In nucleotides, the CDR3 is TGCGCCAGCAGCAGTAGCGCCCTAGGCACAGATACGCAGTATTTT.

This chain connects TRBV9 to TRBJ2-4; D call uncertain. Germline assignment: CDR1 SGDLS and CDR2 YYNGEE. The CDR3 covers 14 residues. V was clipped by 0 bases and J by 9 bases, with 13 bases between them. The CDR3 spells CASSVGIAVGIQYF. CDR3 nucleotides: TGTGCCAGCAGCGTAGGAATAGCAGTAGGCATTCAGTACTTC.

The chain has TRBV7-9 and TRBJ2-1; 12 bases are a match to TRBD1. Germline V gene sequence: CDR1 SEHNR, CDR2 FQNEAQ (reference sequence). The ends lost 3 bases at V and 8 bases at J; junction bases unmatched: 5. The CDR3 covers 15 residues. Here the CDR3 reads CASSLRDRGLHEQFF. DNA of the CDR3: TGTGCCAGCAGCTTGCGGGACAGGGGGCTTCATGAGCAGTTCTTC.

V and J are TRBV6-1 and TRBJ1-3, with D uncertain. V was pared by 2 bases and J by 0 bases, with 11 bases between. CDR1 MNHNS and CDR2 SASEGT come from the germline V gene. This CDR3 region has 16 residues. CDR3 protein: CASSEIERNSGNTIYF. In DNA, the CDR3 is TGTGCCAGCAGTGAAATAGAGCGGAACTCTGGAAACACCATATATTTT.

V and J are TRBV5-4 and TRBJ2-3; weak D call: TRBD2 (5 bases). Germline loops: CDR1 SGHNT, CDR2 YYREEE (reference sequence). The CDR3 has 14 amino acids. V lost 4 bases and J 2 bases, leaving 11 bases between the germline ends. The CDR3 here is CASSPVDFTDTQYF. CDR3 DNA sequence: TGTGCCAGCAGCCCTGTGGACTTCACAGATACGCAGTATTTT.

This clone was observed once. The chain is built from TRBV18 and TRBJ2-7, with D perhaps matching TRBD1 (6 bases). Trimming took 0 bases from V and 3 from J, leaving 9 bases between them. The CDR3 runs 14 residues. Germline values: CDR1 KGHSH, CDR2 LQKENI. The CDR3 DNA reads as TGTGCCAGCTCACCACCCGGACAGATCTACGAGCAGTACTTC. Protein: CASSPPGQIYEQYF.

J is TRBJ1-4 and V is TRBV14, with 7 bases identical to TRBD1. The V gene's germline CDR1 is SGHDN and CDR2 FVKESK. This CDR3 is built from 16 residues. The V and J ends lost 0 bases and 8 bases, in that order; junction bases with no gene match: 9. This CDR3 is CASSQERGQGGEKLFF. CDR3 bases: TGTGCCAGCAGCCAAGAACGGGGCCAGGGGGGCGAAAAACTGTTTTTT.

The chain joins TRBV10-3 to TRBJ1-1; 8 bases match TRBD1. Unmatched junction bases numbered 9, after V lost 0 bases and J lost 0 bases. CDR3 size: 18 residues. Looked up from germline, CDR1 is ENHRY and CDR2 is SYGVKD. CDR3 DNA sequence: TGTGCCATCAGTGAGTCGAATTTGGACAGGGCTATGAACACTGAAGCTTTCTTT. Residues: CAISESNLDRAMNTEAFF.

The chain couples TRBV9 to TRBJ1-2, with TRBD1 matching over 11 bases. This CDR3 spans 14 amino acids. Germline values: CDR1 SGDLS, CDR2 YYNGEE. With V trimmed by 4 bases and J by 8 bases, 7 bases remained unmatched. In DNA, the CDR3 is TGTGCCAGCAGCATCGGACAGGGGGCAGGAGGCTACACCTTC. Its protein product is CASSIGQGAGGYTF.